Reported below is one T cell receptor (beta chain). Its specific antigen is unknown. The CDR3 extends 3 residues past the end of the read, so its final part is completed from the germline J gene. CDR1 LNHDA and CDR2 SQIVND are derived from the germline V gene (reference sequence). Relative to germline, V is missing 3 bases and J is missing 5 bases, with 5 bases of the junction outside any gene match. From the cysteine through the phenylalanine, the CDR3 covers 14 amino acids. The CDR3 was read in part: 33 bases, with the frame set at base 1. These data belong to a study of T cell clonality in common variable immunodeficiency (dated by TCRdb to 2014 to 2015). For sequencing input, CVID and control samples contributed equivalent amounts of genomic DNA. For every sample, a 60 bp segment covering the rearranged TCRbeta CDR3 region was amplified and then sequenced. The immunoSEQ assay, a bias-corrected multiplex PCR combined with high-throughput sequencing, was used to amplify TCRbeta. The authors' pipeline ran thus. Each unique nucleotide sequence was treated as a clone and annotated with V, D and J genes, copy number and frequency. Sequences were labeled productive if in frame, and non-productive if out of frame or containing stop codons. As previously described, clonality was calculated on the basis of Shannon's entropy. The predicted amino acid sequences of productive clones were used to derive the mean CDR3 Kyte-Doolittle hydropathy. The R hclust function was used to hierarchically cluster scaled V gene usage with Manhattan distance and complete linkage. Sharing of clones by CDR3 amino acid sequence was evaluated through resampling of 12 repertoires per group over 100 rounds. The repertoires were screened for around 70 published EBV-specific TCRbeta sequences and fewer than 300 published CMV-specific TCRbeta sequences. After a couple of CVID samples that produced fewer than 10,000 sequences were dropped from the analysis, some 40 CVID repertoires remained. What TCRdb holds here is the immuneACCESS table cut down to in-frame rearrangements. Part of the clones is not present; checked against another copy, under half of the missing clones reflect an unresolved V gene, and the others are unexplained. Clone size and the V and J calls come from that table; the DNA yielded D and trimming. The sample comprises 30,000 to 35,000 clones, and every one was counted more than once. The top ten clonotypes cover about 30% of the sample.

Study-level results and caveats: Fewer deletions and N-nucleotide insertions were reportedly observed in CVID TCRbeta sequences, and highly modified clones with 13 or more V deletions were reportedly absent from CVID TCRbeta sequences. TCRbeta clonality was higher in CVID subjects than in healthy controls (t-test p = 0.018), and the increase was most characteristic of about a third of subjects. Correlations of repertoire features with clinical complications were constrained by heterogeneity among patients within the CVID cohort. CVID subjects shared fewer TCRbeta clones with each other than healthy controls did (p < 0.0001). According to the authors, figuring out what caused the increased clonality in CVID would require sequencing the repertoires of T cell subpopulations. Despite equal DNA input, controls averaged roughly 80,000 unique sequences per sample versus about 32,000 in CVID samples.

Diagnosis of CVID followed standard criteria, namely serum IgG, IgA and/or IgM below the normal range together with specific antibody deficiency. There were 40 to 45 subjects in the CVID group (around 15 female and some 29 male), ranging in age from 9 to 64 years, with a mean age of about 40. Predominantly Caucasian heritage was noted among both the CVID patients and the healthy controls. At the time of study participation, every CVID subject had been on replacement immunoglobulin therapy for one year or longer. No CVID subject was ill or taking immunomodulatory or immunosuppressive medication when blood was collected. Heparinized peripheral whole blood samples of about 4.5 to 8 ml were collected from each donor. Genomic DNA from adults with common variable immune deficiency (CVID) and from healthy adult controls was used to sequence TCRbeta CDR3 repertoires. Diluted blood was density-centrifuged over Hypaque 1077 or Ficoll-Paque to isolate peripheral blood mononuclear cells. Genomic DNA was obtained from unsorted mononuclear cells through either Qiagen column purification or a centrifugation-based method.

This TCR was sampled from a human donor with common variable immunodeficiency. The V gene is TRBV19 and the J gene is TRBJ2-7; a stretch of 9 junction bases matches TRBD1. The source material was peripheral blood mononuclear cells. This receptor carries the CDR3 CASSIRDRDDEQYF. The DNA read from the CDR3 is TGTGCCAGTAGTATCCGGGACAGGGACGACGAG.